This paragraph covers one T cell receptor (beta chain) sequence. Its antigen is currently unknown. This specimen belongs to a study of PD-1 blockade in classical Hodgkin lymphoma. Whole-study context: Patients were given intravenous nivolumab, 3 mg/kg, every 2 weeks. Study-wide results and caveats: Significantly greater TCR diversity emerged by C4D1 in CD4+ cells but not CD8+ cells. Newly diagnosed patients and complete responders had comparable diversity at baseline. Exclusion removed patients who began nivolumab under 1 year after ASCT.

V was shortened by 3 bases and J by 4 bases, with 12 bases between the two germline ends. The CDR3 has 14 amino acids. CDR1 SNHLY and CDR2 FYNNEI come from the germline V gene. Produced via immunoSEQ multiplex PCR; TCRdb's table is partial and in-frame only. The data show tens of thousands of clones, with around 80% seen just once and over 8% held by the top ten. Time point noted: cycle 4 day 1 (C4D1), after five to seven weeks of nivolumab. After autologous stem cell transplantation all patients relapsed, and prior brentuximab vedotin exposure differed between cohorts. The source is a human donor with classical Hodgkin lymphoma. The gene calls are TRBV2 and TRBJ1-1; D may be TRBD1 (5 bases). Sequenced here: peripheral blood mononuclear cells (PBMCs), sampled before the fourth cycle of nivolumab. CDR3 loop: CASSDQGMSTEAFF. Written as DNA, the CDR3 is TGTGCCAGCAGTGATCAGGGTATGAGCACTGAAGCTTTCTTT.